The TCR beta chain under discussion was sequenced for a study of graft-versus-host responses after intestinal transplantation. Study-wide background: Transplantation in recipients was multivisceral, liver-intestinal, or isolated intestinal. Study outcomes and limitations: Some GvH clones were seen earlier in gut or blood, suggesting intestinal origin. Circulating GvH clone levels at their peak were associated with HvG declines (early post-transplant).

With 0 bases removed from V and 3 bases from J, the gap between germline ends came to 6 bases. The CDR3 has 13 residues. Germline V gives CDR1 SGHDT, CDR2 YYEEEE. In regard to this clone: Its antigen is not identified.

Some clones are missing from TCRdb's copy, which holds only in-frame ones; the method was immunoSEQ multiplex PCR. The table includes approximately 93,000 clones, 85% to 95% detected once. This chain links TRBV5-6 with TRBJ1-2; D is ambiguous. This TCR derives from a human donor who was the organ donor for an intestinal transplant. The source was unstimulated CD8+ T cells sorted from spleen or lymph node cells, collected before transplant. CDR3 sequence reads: CASSLDSHYGYTF. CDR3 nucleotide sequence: TGTGCCAGCAGCTTGGACAGCCACTATGGCTACACCTTC.